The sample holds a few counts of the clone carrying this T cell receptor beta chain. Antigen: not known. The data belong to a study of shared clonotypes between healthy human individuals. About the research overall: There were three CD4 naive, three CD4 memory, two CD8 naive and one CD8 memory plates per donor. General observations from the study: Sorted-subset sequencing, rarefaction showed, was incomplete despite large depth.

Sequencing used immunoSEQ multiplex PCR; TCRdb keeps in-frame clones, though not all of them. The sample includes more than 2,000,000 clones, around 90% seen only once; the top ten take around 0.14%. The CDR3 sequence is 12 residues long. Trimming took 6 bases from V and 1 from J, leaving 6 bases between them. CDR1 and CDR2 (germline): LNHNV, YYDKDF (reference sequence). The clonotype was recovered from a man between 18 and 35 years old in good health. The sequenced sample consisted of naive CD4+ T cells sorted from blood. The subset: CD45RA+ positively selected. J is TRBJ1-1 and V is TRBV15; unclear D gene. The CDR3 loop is CATSLRNTEAFF. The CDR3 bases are TGTGCCACCAGTCTCAGGAACACTGAAGCTTTCTTT.